What follows describes a single T cell receptor beta chain. Profiled with immunoSEQ multiplex PCR; TCRdb holds only in-frame clones, not every one. The sample records under 300,000 clones, roughly 86% being singletons. The germline V gene encodes CDR1 LNHDA and CDR2 SQIVND (reference sequence). V lost 7 bases to trimming and J lost 5 bases, with 15 bases between them. CDR3 length: 14 residues. This sample is drawn from a study of blood T cell repertoires in COVID-19. At the level of the study: The United States, Italy and Spain were the sources of the acute and convalescent COVID-19 samples.

This receptor was taken from a woman aged 70 to 79 with active or convalescent COVID-19. This chain links TRBV19 with TRBJ1-3; no definite D call. Sequencing input: peripheral blood. This chain's CDR3 is CASIKDEVRNTIYF. The DNA of the CDR3 is TGTGCCAGTATAAAGGATGAGGTTCGAAACACCATATATTTT.